Presented here are 28 T cell receptor beta chains from one specimen sequenced in a study of CD8 T cells in ankylosing spondylitis. MiXCR, applied by TCRdb to the 5' RACE reads, yields one record per CDR3 protein. The sample includes a few hundred thousand distinct CDR3 sequences, approximately 20% of them seen just once. Study results and limitations: The study identified a TCR beta motif of several highly homologous variants that appeared characteristic of ankylosing spondylitis blood.

Their target antigens are unknown. The sequenced sample consisted of blood, either unsorted or a sorted T cell fraction (not recorded which). These receptor sequences come from a male donor with ankylosing spondylitis.

This clonotype has just a few counts. The genes are TRBV19 and TRBJ2-1; D may be TRBD2 (6 bases). The CDR3 spans 14 residues. The V end lost 3 bases, the J end lost 5 bases, and 11 bases lay between the germline ends. CDR1 LNHDA and CDR2 SQIVND come from the germline V gene (reference sequence). CDR3 DNA: TGTGCCAGTAGTATTGGAGGGGTACACAATGAGCAGTTCTTC. This sequence encodes CASSIGGVHNEQFF.

This clonotype was seen a handful of times. V is TRBV5-6 and J is TRBJ2-2, with 10 bases lining up with TRBD2. CDR1 and CDR2 (germline): SGHDT, YYEEEE. J lost 4 bases, V lost 5 bases, and 8 bases had no gene match. CDR3 size: 16 residues. The CDR3 sequence is CASRFTLAGFTGELFF. The CDR3 DNA reads as TGTGCCAGCAGATTTACACTAGCGGGATTCACCGGGGAGCTGTTTTTT. Together with reference TRBV5-6 and TRBJ2-2, the CDR3 gives the full variable domain: DAGVTQSPTHLIKTRGQQVTLRCSPKSGHDTVSWYQQALGQGPQFIFQYYEEEERQRGNFPDRFSGHQFPNYSSELNVNALLLGDSALYLCASRFTLAGFTGELFFGEGSRLTVL.

The CDR3 here is CASSQVRRTGGYGYTF. The CDR3, as DNA: TGTGCCAGCAGCCAAGTTCGCCGGACAGGGGGTTATGGCTACACCTTC. This chain connects TRBV3-1 to TRBJ1-2; 10 bases match TRBD1. Germline lookup yields CDR1 LGHDT and CDR2 YNNKEL (reference sequence). The CDR3 consists of 16 residues. The trim removed 1 base at V and 5 bases at J, leaving 7 bases unmatched.

The chain combines TRBV30 with TRBJ2-5; 9 bases are a match to TRBD2. The CDR3 is made up of 14 amino acids. CDR1 and CDR2 from the germline V gene are GTSNPN and SVGIG (reference sequence). This CDR3 is CVRTLGTSWETQYF. DNA for the CDR3: TGTGTCCGCACCCTTGGGACTAGCTGGGAGACCCAGTACTTC.

This clonotype was seen only a few times. The chain recombines TRBV29-1 with TRBJ1-3, with D unresolved. V was clipped by 6 bases and J by 4 bases, with 19 bases between them. CDR1 is SQVTM, CDR2 ANQGSEA, per germline. The CDR3 extends over 15 amino acids. The DNA of the CDR3 is TGCAGCGTGCTCAGTCAGACATTCCCGGGAAACACCATATATTTT. It yields the protein CSVLSQTFPGNTIYF.

The chain carries TRBV12-3 or TRBV12-4 and TRBJ2-6, with TRBD1 matching over 8 bases. The CDR3 totals 19 residues. Trimming removed 6 bases from V and 0 bases from J; junction bases left unmatched: 13. The CDR3, as DNA: TGTGCCAGCAGAACGGACAGGGTGTGGGGAGACTCTGGGGCCAACGTCCTGACTTTC. It encodes CASRTDRVWGDSGANVLTF.

The CDR3 here is CASTGDPIGSEAFF. The CDR3 DNA follows: TGTGCCAGTACCGGGGACCCGATTGGATCCGAAGCTTTCTTT. V gene TRBV19 combines with J gene TRBJ1-1; D is perhaps TRBD1 (5 bases). V shed 7 bases and J shed 8 bases, with 20 bases lying between them. Germline CDR1 and CDR2: LNHDA and SQIVND (reference sequence). The CDR3 is 14 amino acids.

The rearrangement joins TRBV4-1 to TRBJ1-2; D gene uncertain. V lost 0 bases and J 4 bases, leaving 18 bases between the germline ends. This CDR3 has 17 residues. Per the germline V gene, CDR1 is MGHRA and CDR2 is YSYEKL. The chain's CDR3 is CASSQDVTGLLPYGYTF. For the CDR3, the DNA is TGCGCCAGCAGCCAAGATGTTACCGGACTCCTGCCCTATGGCTACACCTTC.

This chain links TRBV27 with TRBJ2-7; 9 nucleotides line up with TRBD1. J lost 3 bases, V lost 5 bases, and 5 bases had no gene match. Germline V gene lookup returns CDR1 MNHEY and CDR2 SMNVEV (reference sequence). The CDR3 has 14 residues. The CDR3 DNA reads as TGTGCCAGCAGTGTGGGACAGGGTGACTACGAGCAGTACTTC. Encoded protein: CASSVGQGDYEQYF.

This chain joins TRBV2 and TRBJ2-7, with D perhaps given as TRBD1 or TRBD2 (5 bases each). Germline assignment: CDR1 SNHLY and CDR2 FYNNEI. The CDR3 is 15 residues long. V dropped 3 bases and J dropped 0 bases, with 12 bases sitting between them. Here the CDR3 reads CASSEGPGSSYEQYF. CDR3 coding DNA: TGTGCCAGCAGTGAGGGCCCAGGGAGCTCCTACGAGCAGTACTTC.

This chain links TRBV14 with TRBJ2-1, with 8 bases identical to TRBD1. Germline V gene data show CDR1 as SGHDN and CDR2 as FVKESK. The J segment lost 4 bases and the V segment lost 0 bases, leaving 11 bases of the junction unmatched. The CDR3 loop spans 18 amino acids. CDR3 protein: CASSQDSGRTGWYNEQFF. DNA for the CDR3: TGTGCCAGCAGCCAAGATTCGGGCAGGACAGGGTGGTACAATGAGCAGTTCTTC. Based on the CDR3 plus reference TRBV14 and TRBJ2-1, the full variable domain is EAGVTQFPSHSVIEKGQTVTLRCDPISGHDNLYWYRRVMGKEIKFLLHFVKESKQDESGMPNNRFLAERTGGTYSTLKVQPAELEDSGVYFCASSQDSGRTGWYNEQFFGPGTRLTVL.

This clonotype was observed a handful of times. The chain joins TRBV19 to TRBJ1-5; D call uncertain. Deletions cut 3 bases from V and 4 bases from J, with 10 bases between. CDR1 and CDR2 (germline): LNHDA, SQIVND (reference sequence). The CDR3 sequence is 14 residues long. The CDR3: CASSIHGLNQPQHF. As DNA, the CDR3 is TGTGCCAGTAGTATTCACGGGTTAAATCAGCCCCAGCATTTT.

This clonotype was seen only a few times. This sequence joins TRBV12-5 and TRBJ2-5, with TRBD1 identical over 7 bases. With V trimmed by 6 bases and J by 0 bases, 1 base remained unmatched. Germline CDR1 reads LGHNT; CDR2 reads FRNRAP. The CDR3 extends over 13 amino acids. The DNA of the CDR3 is TGTGCTAGTGGGGGGACAGACCAAGAGACCCAGTACTTC. It encodes CASGGTDQETQYF. The entire variable domain, with the rest obtained from reference TRBV12-5 and TRBJ2-5, is as follows: DARVTQTPRHKVTEMGQEVTMRCQPILGHNTVFWYRQTMMQGLELLAYFRNRAPLDDSGMPKDRFSAEMPDATLATLKIQPSEPRDSAVYFCASGGTDQETQYFGPGTRLLVL.

This clonotype was observed a handful of times. The chain combines TRBV5-6 with TRBJ1-2; 9 bases fit TRBD1. J lost 8 bases, V lost 4 bases, and 6 bases had no gene match. The germline V gene encodes CDR1 SGHDT and CDR2 YYEEEE. The CDR3 is 13 residues long. CDR3 in DNA: TGTGCCAGCAGCGAAGGGACAGGGTGGGGCTACACCTTC. This encodes CASSEGTGWGYTF.

This clonotype was observed a few times. This chain joins TRBV5-6 and TRBJ2-1; 7 nucleotides align to TRBD2. The germline gives CDR1 SGHDT, CDR2 YYEEEE. This CDR3 comprises 15 residues. V dropped 0 bases and J dropped 2; count of bases not matched to a gene: 2. The chain's CDR3 is CASSLGRGAYNEQFF. The CDR3 DNA reads as TGTGCCAGCAGCTTGGGTCGGGGGGCCTACAATGAGCAGTTCTTC.

The rearrangement links TRBV5-1 to TRBJ2-1, with 11 bases matching TRBD1. From germline, CDR1 is SGHRS and CDR2 YFSETQ. The CDR3 spans 16 residues. With V trimmed by 4 bases and J by 6 bases, 9 bases remained unmatched. CDR3 DNA: TGCGCCAGCAGCGCGCGGACAGGGGGCGAGGTCAATGAGCAGTTCTTC. Amino acid sequence: CASSARTGGEVNEQFF.

V is TRBV12-3 or TRBV12-4 and J is TRBJ1-3; a weak D match, TRBD1 (6 bases). V lost 4 bases to trimming and J lost 8 bases, with 15 bases between them. The CDR3 loop spans 14 amino acids. The CDR3 reads CASSWVAGADTIYF. CDR3 in DNA: TGTGCCAGCAGTTGGGTTGCAGGGGCAGACACCATATATTTT.

This chain uses TRBV29-1 with TRBJ2-2, with D maybe TRBD1 (5 bases). CDR3 size: 14 residues. Per the germline V gene, CDR1 is SQVTM and CDR2 is ANQGSEA. The V end was cut by 3 bases, the J end by 7 bases, with 15 bases between. CDR3: CSVETARLDGELFF. CDR3 in DNA: TGCAGCGTTGAGACAGCCCGCTTGGACGGGGAGCTGTTTTTT.

J is TRBJ2-7 and V is TRBV20-1, with unresolved D. The CDR3 sequence is 13 residues long. Germline V gives CDR1 DFQATT, CDR2 SNEGSKA (reference sequence). Trimming pared 0 bases from V and 2 bases from J, leaving 8 bases between. This CDR3 reads CSAREPQAYEQYF. As DNA, the CDR3 is TGCAGTGCTAGAGAGCCGCAGGCCTACGAGCAGTACTTC.

This clonotype occurred a few times. The chain couples TRBV7-8 to TRBJ1-6, with D hard to call. Germline V CDR1 and CDR2: SGHVS, FQNEAQ. The CDR3 extends over 12 amino acids. With 1 base removed from V and 5 bases from J, the gap between germline ends came to 0 bases. The CDR3 sequence: CASSLDNSPLHF. The DNA of the CDR3 is TGTGCCAGCAGCTTAGATAATTCACCCCTCCACTTT.

The V and J genes are TRBV2 and TRBJ2-1; weak D call: TRBD2 (6 bases). V was trimmed by 3 bases and J by 4 bases, leaving 16 bases between them. The CDR3 length is 16 residues. Germline CDR1 is SNHLY and CDR2 is FYNNEI. The CDR3 loop is CASSERPGDPYNEQFF. The CDR3 bases are TGTGCCAGCAGTGAGAGACCGGGGGACCCTTACAATGAGCAGTTCTTC.

This clonotype was counted many times. The chain recombines TRBV29-1 with TRBJ2-1; TRBD1 matches at 8 bases. This CDR3 is 15 amino acids long. CDR1 is SQVTM, CDR2 ANQGSEA, per germline. The V and J ends lost 2 bases and 7 bases, in that order; junction bases with no gene match: 10. CDR3 DNA: TGCAGCGTTGAAACCCTGAGAGGGACAGGTAATGAGCAGTTCTTC. This gives the protein CSVETLRGTGNEQFF.

This clonotype was counted many times. The J gene is TRBJ2-6, the V gene TRBV9; D call uncertain. The CDR3 is 14 amino acids. The V and J ends lost 5 bases and 0 bases respectively, with 6 bases between them. In germline, CDR1 is SGDLS, CDR2 YYNGEE. This CDR3 reads CASSVYSGANVLTF. The CDR3 DNA reads TGTGCCAGCAGTGTCTACTCTGGGGCCAACGTCCTGACTTTC.

This sequence joins TRBV29-1 and TRBJ2-5; TRBD1 aligns across 7 bases. V dropped 0 bases and J dropped 5; count of bases not matched to a gene: 9. This CDR3 contains 15 residues. Looked up from germline, CDR1 is SQVTM and CDR2 is ANQGSEA. In DNA, the CDR3 is TGCAGCGTTGAAGAGATAGGGGGCGGTTGGGAGACCCAGTACTTC. It translates to CSVEEIGGGWETQYF.

The rearrangement uses TRBV20-1 and TRBJ2-1; 9 nucleotides match TRBD2. The CDR3 totals 15 residues. Per germline, CDR1 DFQATT and CDR2 SNEGSKA (reference sequence). After removal of 0 bases from V and 7 bases from J, the junction contained 7 bases not matched to a gene. CDR3 region: CSARDPPAGGNEQFF. The CDR3 DNA follows: TGCAGTGCTAGAGATCCCCCAGCGGGGGGAAATGAGCAGTTCTTC.

The chain has TRBV9 and TRBJ2-7, with 7 bases fitting TRBD1. CDR1 is SGDLS, CDR2 YYNGEE, per germline. V lost 0 bases to trimming and J lost 4 bases; unmatched junction nucleotides: 7. This CDR3 comprises 15 residues. The CDR3 protein is CASSVGRTGDYEQYF. CDR3 nucleotides: TGTGCCAGCAGCGTAGGCCGAACAGGGGATTACGAGCAGTACTTC. Full variable domain (rest looked up from reference TRBV9 and TRBJ2-7): DSGVTQTPKHLITATGQRVTLRCSPRSGDLSVYWYQQSLDQGLQFLIQYYNGEERAKGNILERFSAQQFPDLHSELNLSSLELGDSALYFCASSVGRTGDYEQYFGPGTRLTVT.

This clonotype was seen repeatedly, ten times or more. The chain has TRBV5-1 and TRBJ2-7; the match to TRBD2 covers 7 bases. Germline V gene data show CDR1 as SGHRS and CDR2 as YFSETQ. After removal of 0 bases from V and 3 bases from J, the junction contained 6 bases not matched to a gene. This CDR3 contains 15 residues. In DNA, the CDR3 is TGCGCCAGCAGCTTGGCACCTAGCGGCAGCTACGAGCAGTACTTC. Protein: CASSLAPSGSYEQYF.

The rearrangement joins TRBV28 to TRBJ2-3; D is possibly TRBD1 (5 bases). Germline CDR1 and CDR2: MDHEN and SYDVKM. The CDR3 runs to 15 residues. Trimming pared 6 bases from V and 2 bases from J, leaving 15 bases between. DNA of the CDR3: TGTGCCAGCAGCTTAGGGGCCAGGTACACAGATACGCAGTATTTT. Encoded protein: CASSLGARYTDTQYF. The whole variable domain, filled in from reference TRBV28 and TRBJ2-3, reads DVKVTQSSRYLVKRTGEKVFLECVQDMDHENMFWYRQDPGLGLRLIYFSYDVKMKEKGDIPEGYSVSREKKERFSLILESASTNQTSMYLCASSLGARYTDTQYFGPGTRLTVL.